The sequence of this T cell receptor beta chain was determined in a study of CD8 T cells in ankylosing spondylitis. TCRdb redid the calling of the 5' RACE reads with MiXCR, one entry per CDR3 protein. Of 200,000 to 300,000 distinct CDR3 sequences detected, roughly a third appear once; the ten largest clones hold approximately 4.6%. Germline CDR1 and CDR2: MNHNY and SVGAGI (reference sequence). The CDR3 consists of 12 residues. Trimming left V 10 bases short and J 0 bases short, with 9 bases between. The genes are TRBV6-6 and TRBJ1-2, with TRBD1 as a possible D gene (5 bases). This clonotype was sampled from a male donor with ankylosing spondylitis or in good health (not recorded which). Sequencing was carried out using blood, either unsorted or a sorted T cell fraction (not recorded which). In DNA form, the CDR3 reads TGTGCCATTAGGACATCTAACTATGGCTACACCTTC. It yields the protein CAIRTSNYGYTF.